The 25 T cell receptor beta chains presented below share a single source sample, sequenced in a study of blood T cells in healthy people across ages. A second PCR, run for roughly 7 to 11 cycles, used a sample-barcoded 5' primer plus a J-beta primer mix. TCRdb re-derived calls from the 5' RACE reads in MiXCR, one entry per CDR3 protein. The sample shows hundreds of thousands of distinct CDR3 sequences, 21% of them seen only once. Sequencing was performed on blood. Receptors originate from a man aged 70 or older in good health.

CDR3 coding DNA: TGCAGCGTTGAACATGGCTACACCTTC. Encoded protein: CSVEHGYTF. V usage is TRBV29-1 and J usage is TRBJ1-2; D unclear. Deletions cut 2 bases from V and 6 bases from J, with 1 base between. Germline CDR1 SQVTM, CDR2 ANQGSEA. The CDR3 covers 9 residues.

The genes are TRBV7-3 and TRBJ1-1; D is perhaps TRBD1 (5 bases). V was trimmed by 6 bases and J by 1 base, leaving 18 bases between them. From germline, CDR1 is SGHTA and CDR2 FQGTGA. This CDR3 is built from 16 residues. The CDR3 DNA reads TGTGCCAGCAGTGGAACCGGGGGGGAGGCGAACACTGAAGCTTTCTTT. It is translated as CASSGTGGEANTEAFF.

Here the CDR3 reads CSASPMLLAGADNEQFF. As DNA, the CDR3 is TGCAGTGCTAGTCCTATGCTCCTAGCGGGAGCGGATAATGAGCAGTTCTTC. This rearrangement joins TRBV20-1 to TRBJ2-5; 10 bases match TRBD2. The DNA end is more similar to TRBJ2-1, so the J call may be wrong. Germline lookup yields CDR1 DFQATT and CDR2 SNEGSKA (reference sequence). This CDR3 is built from 17 residues.

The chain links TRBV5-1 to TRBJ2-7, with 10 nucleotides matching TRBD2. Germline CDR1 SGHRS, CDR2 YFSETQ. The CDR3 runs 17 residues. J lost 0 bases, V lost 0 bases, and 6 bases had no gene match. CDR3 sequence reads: CASSLGGTSAFSYEQYF. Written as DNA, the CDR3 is TGCGCCAGCAGCTTGGGTGGGACTAGCGCTTTCTCCTACGAGCAGTACTTC.

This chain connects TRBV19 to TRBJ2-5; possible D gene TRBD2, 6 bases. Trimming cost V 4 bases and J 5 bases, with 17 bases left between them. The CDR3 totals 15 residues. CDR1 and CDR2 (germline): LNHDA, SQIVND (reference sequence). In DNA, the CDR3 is TGTGCCAGTAGTACTCGGGACTTGGGGCCGGAGACCCAGTACTTC. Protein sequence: CASSTRDLGPETQYF.

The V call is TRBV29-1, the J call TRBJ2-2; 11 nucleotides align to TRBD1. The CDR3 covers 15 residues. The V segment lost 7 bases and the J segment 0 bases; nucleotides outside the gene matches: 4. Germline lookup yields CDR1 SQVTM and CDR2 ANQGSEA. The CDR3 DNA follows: TGCAGCGCGGGGACAGGGGGAACGAACACCGGGGAGCTGTTTTTT. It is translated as CSAGTGGTNTGELFF.

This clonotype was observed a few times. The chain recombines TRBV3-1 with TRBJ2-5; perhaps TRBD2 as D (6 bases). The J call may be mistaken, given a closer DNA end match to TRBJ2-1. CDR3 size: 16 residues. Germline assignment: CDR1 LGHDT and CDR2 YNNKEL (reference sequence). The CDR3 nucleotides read TGTGCCAGCAGCCAAACCAGCGGAGGGCTCTACAATGAGCAGTTCTTC. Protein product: CASSQTSGGLYNEQFF.

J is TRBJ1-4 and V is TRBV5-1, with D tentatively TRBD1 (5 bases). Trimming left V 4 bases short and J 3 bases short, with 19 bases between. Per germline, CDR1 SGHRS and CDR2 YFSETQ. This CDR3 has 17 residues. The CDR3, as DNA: TGCGCCAGCAGCCCAGTCCCCCAGGGCGTATCTAATGAAAAACTGTTTTTT. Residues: CASSPVPQGVSNEKLFF.

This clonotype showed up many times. The CDR3 spells CASSLSGTGSQPQHF. The CDR3 nucleotides are TGCGCCAGCAGCTTGTCGGGGACAGGGAGTCAGCCCCAGCATTTT. The chain carries TRBV5-1 and TRBJ1-5; 9 positions match TRBD1. The CDR3 extends over 15 amino acids. In germline, CDR1 is SGHRS, CDR2 YFSETQ. Losses at the gene ends were 1 base for V and 6 bases for J; bases not matched to a gene: 5.

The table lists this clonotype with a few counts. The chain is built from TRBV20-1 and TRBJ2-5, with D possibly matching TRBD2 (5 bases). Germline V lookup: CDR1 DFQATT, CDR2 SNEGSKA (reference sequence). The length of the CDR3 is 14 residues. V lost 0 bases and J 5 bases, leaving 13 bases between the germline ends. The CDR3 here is CSARDGSSGETQYF. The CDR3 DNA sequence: TGCAGTGCTAGAGATGGTAGCTCGGGGGAGACCCAGTACTTC.

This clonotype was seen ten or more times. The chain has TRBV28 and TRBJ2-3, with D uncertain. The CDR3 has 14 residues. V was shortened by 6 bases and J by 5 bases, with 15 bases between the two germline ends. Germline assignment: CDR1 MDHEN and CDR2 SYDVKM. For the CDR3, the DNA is TGTGCCAGCAGCCCTAACAGACAACAAGATACGCAGTATTTT. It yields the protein CASSPNRQQDTQYF.

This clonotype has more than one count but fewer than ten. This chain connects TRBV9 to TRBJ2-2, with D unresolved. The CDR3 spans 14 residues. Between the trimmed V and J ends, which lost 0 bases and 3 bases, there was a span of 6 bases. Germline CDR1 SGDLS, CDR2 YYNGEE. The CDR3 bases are TGTGCCAGCAGCGTAGTTCTAGACACCGGGGAGCTGTTTTTT. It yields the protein CASSVVLDTGELFF.

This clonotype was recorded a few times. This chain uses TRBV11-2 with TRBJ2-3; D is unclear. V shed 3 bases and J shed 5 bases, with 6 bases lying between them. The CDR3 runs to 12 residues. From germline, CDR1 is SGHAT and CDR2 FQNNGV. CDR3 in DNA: TGTGCCAGCAGCTTGCCCAGAGATACGCAGTATTTT. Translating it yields CASSLPRDTQYF.

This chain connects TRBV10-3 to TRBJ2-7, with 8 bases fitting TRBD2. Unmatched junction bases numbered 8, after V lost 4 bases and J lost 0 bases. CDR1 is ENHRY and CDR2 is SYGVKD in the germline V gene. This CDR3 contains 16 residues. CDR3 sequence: CAISALGAGVSYEQYF. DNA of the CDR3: TGTGCCATCAGTGCTTTAGGAGCGGGAGTCTCCTACGAGCAGTACTTC.

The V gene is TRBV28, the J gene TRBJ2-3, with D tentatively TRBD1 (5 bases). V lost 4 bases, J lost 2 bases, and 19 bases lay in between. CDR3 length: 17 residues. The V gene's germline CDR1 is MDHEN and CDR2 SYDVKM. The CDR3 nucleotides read TGTGCCAGCAGTTGGAGAAGGACACTCGGAATCACAGATACGCAGTATTTT. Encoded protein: CASSWRRTLGITDTQYF.

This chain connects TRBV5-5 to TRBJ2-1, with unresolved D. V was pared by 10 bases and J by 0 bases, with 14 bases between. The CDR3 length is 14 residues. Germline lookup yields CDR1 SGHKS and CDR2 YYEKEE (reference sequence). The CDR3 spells CARLMASSYNEQFF. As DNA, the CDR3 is TGTGCCCGCCTAATGGCTAGCTCCTACAATGAGCAGTTCTTC. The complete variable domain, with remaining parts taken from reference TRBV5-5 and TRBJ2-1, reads DAGVTQSPTHLIKTRGQQVTLRCSPISGHKSVSWYQQVLGQGPQFIFQYYEKEERGRGNFPDRFSARQFPNYSSELNVNALLLGDSALYLCARLMASSYNEQFFGPGTRLTVL.

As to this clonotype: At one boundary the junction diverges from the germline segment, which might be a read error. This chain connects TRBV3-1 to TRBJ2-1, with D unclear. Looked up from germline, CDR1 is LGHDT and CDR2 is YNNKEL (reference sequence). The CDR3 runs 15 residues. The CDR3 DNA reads TGTGCCTGCAGCCATCCTCAGCCTACCTACAATGAGCAGTTCTTC. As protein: CACSHPQPTYNEQFF.

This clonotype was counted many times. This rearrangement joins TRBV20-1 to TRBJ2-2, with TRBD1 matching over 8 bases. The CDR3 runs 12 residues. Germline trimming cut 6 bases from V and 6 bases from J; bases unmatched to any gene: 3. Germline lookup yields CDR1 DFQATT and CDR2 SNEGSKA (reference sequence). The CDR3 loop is CSARTGPGELFF. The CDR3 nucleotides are TGCAGTGCAAGGACAGGGCCCGGGGAGCTGTTTTTT.

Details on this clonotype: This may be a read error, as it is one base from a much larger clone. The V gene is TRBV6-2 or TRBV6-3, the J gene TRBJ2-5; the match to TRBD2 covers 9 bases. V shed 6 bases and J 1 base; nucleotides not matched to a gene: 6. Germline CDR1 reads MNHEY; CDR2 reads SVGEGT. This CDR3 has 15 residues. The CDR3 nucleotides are TGTGCCAGCAGACTAGCGGGCATACGCCAAGAGACCCAGTACTTC. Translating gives CASRLAGIRQETQYF.

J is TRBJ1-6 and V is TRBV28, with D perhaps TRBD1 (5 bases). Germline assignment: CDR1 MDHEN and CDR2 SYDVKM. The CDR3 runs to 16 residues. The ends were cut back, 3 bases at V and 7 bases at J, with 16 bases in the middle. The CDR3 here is CASSFPHGAGNSPLHF. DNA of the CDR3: TGTGCCAGCAGTTTCCCCCACGGGGCGGGGAATTCACCCCTCCACTTT. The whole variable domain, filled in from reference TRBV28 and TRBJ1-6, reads DVKVTQSSRYLVKRTGEKVFLECVQDMDHENMFWYRQDPGLGLRLIYFSYDVKMKEKGDIPEGYSVSREKKERFSLILESASTNQTSMYLCASSFPHGAGNSPLHFGNGTRLTVT.

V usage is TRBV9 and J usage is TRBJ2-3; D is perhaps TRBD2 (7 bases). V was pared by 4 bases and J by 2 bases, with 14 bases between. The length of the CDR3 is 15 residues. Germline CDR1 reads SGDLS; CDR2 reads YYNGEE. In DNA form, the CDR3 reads TGTGCCAGCAGCCCGGGGGGCTTCCTCACAGATACGCAGTATTTT. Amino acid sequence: CASSPGGFLTDTQYF. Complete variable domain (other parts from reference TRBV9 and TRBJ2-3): DSGVTQTPKHLITATGQRVTLRCSPRSGDLSVYWYQQSLDQGLQFLIQYYNGEERAKGNILERFSAQQFPDLHSELNLSSLELGDSALYFCASSPGGFLTDTQYFGPGTRLTVL.

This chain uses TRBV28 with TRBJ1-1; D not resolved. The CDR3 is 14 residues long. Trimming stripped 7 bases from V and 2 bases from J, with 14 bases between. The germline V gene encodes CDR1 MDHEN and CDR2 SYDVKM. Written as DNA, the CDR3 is TGTGCCAGCAACCTATTACAGACCAACACTGAAGCTTTCTTT. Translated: CASNLLQTNTEAFF.

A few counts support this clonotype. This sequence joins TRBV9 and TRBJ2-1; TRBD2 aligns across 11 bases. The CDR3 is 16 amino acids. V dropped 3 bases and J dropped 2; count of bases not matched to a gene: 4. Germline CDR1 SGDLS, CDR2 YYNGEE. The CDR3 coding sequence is TGTGCCAGCAGCGCGAATAGCGGGAGGGCCTACAATGAGCAGTTCTTC. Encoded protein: CASSANSGRAYNEQFF.

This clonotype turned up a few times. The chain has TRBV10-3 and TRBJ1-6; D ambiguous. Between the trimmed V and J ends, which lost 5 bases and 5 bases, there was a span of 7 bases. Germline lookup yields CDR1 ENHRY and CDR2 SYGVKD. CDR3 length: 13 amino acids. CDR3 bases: TGTGCCATCAGTCGGGAAAATAATTCACCCCTCCACTTT. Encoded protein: CAISRENNSPLHF.

The CDR3 DNA reads TGTGCCATCAGTGCAGGACTAGCGGGAGGGGAAGAGACCCAGTACTTC. Translation gives CAISAGLAGGEETQYF. The chain uses TRBV10-3 and TRBJ2-5; 15 nucleotides match TRBD2. Germline V lookup: CDR1 ENHRY, CDR2 SYGVKD. V lost 4 bases and J lost 3; bases outside the gene matches: 3. The CDR3 sequence is 16 residues long.